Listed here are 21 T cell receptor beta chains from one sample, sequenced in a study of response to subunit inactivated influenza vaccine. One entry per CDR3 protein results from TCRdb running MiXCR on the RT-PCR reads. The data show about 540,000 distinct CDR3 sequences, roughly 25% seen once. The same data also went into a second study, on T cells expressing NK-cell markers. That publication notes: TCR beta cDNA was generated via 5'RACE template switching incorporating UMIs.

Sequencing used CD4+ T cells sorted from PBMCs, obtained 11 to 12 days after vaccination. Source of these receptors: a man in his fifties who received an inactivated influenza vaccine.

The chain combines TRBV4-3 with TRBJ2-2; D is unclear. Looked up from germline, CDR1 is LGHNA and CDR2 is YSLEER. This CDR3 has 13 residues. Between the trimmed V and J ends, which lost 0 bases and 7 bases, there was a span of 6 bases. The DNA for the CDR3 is TGCGCCAGCAGCCAAGAGGCAGTCGGGGAGCTGTTTTTT. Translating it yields CASSQEAVGELFF.

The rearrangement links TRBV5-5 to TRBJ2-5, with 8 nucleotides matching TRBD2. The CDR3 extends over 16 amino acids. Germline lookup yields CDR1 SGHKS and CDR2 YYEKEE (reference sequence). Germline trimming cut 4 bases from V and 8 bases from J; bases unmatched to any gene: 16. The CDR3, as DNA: TGTGCCAGCAGCCCGGGGGGGAGCTCGTCCAAGAGAACCCAGTACTTC. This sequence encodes CASSPGGSSSKRTQYF.

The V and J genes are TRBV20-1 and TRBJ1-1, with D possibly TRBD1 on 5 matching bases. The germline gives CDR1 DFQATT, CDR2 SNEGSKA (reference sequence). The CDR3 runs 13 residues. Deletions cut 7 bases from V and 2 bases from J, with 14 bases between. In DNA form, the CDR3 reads TGCAGTGATAAGCACTGGGGCAACACTGAAGCTTTCTTT. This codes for CSDKHWGNTEAFF.

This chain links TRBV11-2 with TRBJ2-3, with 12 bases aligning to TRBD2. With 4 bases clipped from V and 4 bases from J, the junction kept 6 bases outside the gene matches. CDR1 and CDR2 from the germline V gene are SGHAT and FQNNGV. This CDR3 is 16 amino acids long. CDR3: CASSSRLAGVADTQYF. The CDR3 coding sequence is TGTGCCAGCAGCTCCCGACTAGCGGGGGTGGCAGATACGCAGTATTTT.

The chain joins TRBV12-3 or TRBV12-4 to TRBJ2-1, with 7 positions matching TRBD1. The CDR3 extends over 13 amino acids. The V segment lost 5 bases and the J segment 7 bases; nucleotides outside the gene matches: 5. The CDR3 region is CASSVDRWNEQFF. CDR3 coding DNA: TGTGCCAGCAGTGTGGACAGGTGGAATGAGCAGTTCTTC.

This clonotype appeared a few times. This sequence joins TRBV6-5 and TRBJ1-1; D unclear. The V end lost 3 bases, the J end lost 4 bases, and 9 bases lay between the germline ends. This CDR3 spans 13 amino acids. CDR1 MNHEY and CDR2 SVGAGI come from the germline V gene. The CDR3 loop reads CASSYGQSTEAFF. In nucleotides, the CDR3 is TGTGCCAGCAGTTATGGGCAGTCCACTGAAGCTTTCTTT.

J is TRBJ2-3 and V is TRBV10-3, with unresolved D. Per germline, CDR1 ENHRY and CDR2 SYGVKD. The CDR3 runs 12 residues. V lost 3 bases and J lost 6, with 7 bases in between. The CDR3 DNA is TGTGCCATCAGTGACCTACGGGATACGCAGTATTTT. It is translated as CAISDLRDTQYF.

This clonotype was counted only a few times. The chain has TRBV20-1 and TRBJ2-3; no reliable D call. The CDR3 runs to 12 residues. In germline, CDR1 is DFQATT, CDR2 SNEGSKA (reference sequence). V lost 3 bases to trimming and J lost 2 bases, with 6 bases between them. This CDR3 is CSASLNTDTQYF. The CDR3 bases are TGCAGTGCTAGTTTGAACACAGATACGCAGTATTTT.

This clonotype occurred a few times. DNA of the CDR3: TGTGCCAGCAGCCGCCAATCAGGGTCCACCGGGGAGCTGTTTTTT. Amino acid sequence: CASSRQSGSTGELFF. The chain links TRBV7-2 to TRBJ2-2; TRBD1 is a possible D gene (5 bases). Trimming removed 5 bases from V and 4 bases from J, with 14 bases in between. CDR1 is SGHTA, CDR2 FQGNSA, per germline. The CDR3 length is 15 residues.

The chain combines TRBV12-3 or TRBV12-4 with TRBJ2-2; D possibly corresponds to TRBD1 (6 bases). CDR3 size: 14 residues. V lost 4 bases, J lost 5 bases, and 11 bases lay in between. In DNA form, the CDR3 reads TGTGCCAGCAGTTCCAGGGGTAGGACCGGGGAGCTGTTTTTT. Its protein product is CASSSRGRTGELFF.

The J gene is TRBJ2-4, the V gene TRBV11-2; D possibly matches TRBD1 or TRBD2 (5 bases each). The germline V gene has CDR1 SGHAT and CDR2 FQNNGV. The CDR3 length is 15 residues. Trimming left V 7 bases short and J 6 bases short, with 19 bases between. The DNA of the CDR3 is TGTGCCAGCAACCGGGCCCGGGGCCGAGGAAACATTCAGTACTTC. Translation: CASNRARGRGNIQYF.

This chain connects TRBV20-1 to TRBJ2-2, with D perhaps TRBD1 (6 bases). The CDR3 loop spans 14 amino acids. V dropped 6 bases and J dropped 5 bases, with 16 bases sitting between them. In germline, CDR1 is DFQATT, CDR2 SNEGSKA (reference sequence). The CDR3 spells CSAQKNRATGELFF. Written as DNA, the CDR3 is TGCAGTGCCCAAAAGAACAGGGCTACCGGGGAGCTGTTTTTT.

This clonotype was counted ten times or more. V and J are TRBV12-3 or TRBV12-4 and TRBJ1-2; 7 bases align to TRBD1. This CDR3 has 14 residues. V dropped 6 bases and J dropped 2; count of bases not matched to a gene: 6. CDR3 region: CASSPETGNYGYTF. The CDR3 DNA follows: TGTGCCAGCAGCCCTGAGACAGGGAACTATGGCTACACCTTC.

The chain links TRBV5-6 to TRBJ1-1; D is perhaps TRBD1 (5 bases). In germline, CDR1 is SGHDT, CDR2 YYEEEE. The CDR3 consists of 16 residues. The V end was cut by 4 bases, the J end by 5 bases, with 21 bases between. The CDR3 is CASSPVSGPGGTEAFF. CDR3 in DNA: TGTGCCAGCAGCCCAGTCTCGGGTCCCGGGGGGACTGAAGCTTTCTTT.

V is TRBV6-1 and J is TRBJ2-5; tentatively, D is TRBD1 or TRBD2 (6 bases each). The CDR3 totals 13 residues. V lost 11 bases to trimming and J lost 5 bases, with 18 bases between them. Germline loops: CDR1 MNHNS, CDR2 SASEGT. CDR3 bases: TGTGCCGCCTCGTGGGGGGCTGGGGAGACCCAGTACTTC. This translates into CAASWGAGETQYF.

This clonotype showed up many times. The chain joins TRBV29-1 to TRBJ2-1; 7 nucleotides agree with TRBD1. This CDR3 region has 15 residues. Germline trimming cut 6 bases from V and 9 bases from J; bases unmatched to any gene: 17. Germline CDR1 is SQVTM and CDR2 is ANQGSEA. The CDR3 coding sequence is TGCAGCGTGGAATCTCGGACAGGTTCAACGGGTGAGCAGTTCTTC. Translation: CSVESRTGSTGEQFF.

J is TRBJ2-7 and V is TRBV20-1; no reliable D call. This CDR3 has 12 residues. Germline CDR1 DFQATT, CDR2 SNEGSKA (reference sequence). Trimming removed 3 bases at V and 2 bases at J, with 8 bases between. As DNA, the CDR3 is TGCAGTGCTAGTTACGGCACCTACGAGCAGTACTTC. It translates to CSASYGTYEQYF.

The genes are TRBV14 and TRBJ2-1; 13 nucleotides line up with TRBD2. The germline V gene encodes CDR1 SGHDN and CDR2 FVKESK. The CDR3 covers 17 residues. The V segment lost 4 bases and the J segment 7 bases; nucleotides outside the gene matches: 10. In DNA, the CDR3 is TGTGCCAGCAGCCGCCGGGAGGGACTAGCGGGACTTAATGAGCAGTTCTTC. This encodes CASSRREGLAGLNEQFF.

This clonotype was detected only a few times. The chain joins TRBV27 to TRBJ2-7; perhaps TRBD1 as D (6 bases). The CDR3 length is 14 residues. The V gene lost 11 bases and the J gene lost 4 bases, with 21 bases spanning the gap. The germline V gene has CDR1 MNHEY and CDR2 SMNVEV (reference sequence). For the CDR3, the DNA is TGTGCCTCCCAAAGGGTAGGGACACAATACGAGCAGTACTTC. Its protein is CASQRVGTQYEQYF.

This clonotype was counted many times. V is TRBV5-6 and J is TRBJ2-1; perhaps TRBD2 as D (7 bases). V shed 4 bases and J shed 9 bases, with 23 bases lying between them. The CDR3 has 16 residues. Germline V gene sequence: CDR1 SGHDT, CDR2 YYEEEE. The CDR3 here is CASSPTRGGSVGEQFF. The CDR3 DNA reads TGTGCCAGCAGCCCCACTAGGGGGGGCTCTGTAGGTGAGCAGTTCTTC. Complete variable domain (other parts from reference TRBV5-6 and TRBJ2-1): DAGVTQSPTHLIKTRGQQVTLRCSPKSGHDTVSWYQQALGQGPQFIFQYYEEEERQRGNFPDRFSGHQFPNYSSELNVNALLLGDSALYLCASSPTRGGSVGEQFFGPGTRLTVL.

This CDR3 is CSASQAGSYNSPLHF. The CDR3 DNA sequence: TGCAGTGCTAGTCAAGCCGGCTCCTATAATTCACCCCTCCACTTT. The chain links TRBV20-1 to TRBJ1-6; D is uncertain. CDR3 length: 15 amino acids. Germline V gene lookup returns CDR1 DFQATT and CDR2 SNEGSKA (reference sequence). The V end lost 3 bases, the J end lost 0 bases, and 9 bases lay between the germline ends.